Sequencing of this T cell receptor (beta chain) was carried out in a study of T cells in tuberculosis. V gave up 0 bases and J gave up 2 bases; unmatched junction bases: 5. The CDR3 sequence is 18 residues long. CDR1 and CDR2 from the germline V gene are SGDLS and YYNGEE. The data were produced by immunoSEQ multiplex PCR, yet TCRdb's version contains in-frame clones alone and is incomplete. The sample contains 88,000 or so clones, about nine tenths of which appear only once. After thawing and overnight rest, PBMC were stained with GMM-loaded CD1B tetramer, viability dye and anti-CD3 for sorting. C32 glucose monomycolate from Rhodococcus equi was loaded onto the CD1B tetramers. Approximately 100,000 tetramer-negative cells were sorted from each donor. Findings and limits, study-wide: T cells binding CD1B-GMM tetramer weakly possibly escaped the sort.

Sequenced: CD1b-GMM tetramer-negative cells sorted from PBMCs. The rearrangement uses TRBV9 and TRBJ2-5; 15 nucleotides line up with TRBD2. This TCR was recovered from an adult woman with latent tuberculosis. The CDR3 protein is CASSVGGLAGGHQETQYF. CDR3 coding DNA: TGTGCCAGCAGCGTAGGGGGACTAGCGGGGGGCCATCAAGAGACCCAGTACTTC.